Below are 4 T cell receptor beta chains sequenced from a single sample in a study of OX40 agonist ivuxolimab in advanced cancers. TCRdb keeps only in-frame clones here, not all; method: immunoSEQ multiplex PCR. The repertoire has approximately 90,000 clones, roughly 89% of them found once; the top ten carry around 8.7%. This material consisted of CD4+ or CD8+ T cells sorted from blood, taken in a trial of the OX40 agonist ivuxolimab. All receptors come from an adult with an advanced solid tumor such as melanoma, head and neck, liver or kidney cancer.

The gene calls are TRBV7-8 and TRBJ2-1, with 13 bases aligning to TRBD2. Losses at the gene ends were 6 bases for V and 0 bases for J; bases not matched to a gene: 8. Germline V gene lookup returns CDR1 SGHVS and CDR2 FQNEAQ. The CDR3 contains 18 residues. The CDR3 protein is CASSGLAGASSSYNEQFF. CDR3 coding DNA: TGTGCCAGCAGTGGACTAGCGGGAGCCTCGAGCTCCTACAATGAGCAGTTCTTC.

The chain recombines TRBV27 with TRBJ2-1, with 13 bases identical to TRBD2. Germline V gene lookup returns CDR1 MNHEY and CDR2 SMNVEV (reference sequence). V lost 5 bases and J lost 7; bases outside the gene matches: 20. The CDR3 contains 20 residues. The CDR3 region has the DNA TGTGCCAGCAGTACTAAACAACTGGGACTAGCGGGAACGGGTTCGAATGAGCAGTTCTTC. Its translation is CASSTKQLGLAGTGSNEQFF.

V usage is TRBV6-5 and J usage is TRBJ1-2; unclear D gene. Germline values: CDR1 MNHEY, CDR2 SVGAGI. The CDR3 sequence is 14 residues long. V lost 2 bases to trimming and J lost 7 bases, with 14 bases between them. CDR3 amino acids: CASSYMTGSRGYTF. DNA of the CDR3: TGTGCCAGCAGTTACATGACGGGAAGTCGTGGCTACACCTTC.

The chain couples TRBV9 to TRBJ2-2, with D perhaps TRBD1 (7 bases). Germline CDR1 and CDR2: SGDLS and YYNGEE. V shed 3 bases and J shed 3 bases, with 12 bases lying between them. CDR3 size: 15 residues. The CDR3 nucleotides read TGTGCCAGCAGCGCTCGGGGGACAGACACCGGGGAGCTGTTTTTT. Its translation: CASSARGTDTGELFF.